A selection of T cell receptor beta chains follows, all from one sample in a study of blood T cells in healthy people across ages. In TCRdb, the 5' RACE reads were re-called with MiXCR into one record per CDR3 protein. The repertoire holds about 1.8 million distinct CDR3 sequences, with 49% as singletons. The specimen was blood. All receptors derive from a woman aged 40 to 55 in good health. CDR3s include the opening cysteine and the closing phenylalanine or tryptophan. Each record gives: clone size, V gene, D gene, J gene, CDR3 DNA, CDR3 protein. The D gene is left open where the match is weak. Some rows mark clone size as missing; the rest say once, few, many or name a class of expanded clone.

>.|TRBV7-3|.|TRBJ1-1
TGTGCCAGCAGCTTATCAGGGTGGGGAGAAGCTTTCTTT
CASSLSGWGEAFF
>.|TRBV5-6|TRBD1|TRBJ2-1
TGTGCCAGCAGCGAGACAGGGGACTCTGAGCAGTTCTTC
CASSETGDSEQFF
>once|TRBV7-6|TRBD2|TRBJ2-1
TGTGCCAGCAGCTTAGTCGGGGGGGCCGGCTACAATGAGCAGTTCTTC
CASSLVGGAGYNEQFF
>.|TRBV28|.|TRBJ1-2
TGTGCCAGCAGTTTGAAGGCAGGACAGATTGGCTACACCTTC
CASSLKAGQIGYTF
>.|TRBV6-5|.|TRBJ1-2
TGTGCCAGCAGGGGTCACATGGTAGACTATGGCGACACCTTC
CASRGHMVDYGDTF
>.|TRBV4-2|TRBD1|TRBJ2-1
TGTGCCAGCAGCTCCCGGGACAGGGGATTCGATGAGCAGTTCTTC
CASSSRDRGFDEQFF
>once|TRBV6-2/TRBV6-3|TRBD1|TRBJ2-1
TGTGCCAGCATTGACAGGGACAGCTCGAATGAGCAGTTCTTC
CASIDRDSSNEQFF
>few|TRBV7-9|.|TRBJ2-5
TGTGCCAGCAGCTTCGCAGGGGCAGAGACCCAGTACTTC
CASSFAGAETQYF
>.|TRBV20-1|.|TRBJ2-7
TGCAGTACGGCCTTGGGGTACGAGCAGTACTTC
CSTALGYEQYF
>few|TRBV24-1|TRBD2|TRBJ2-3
TGTGCCACCAGTGAGACGGGGGGGCTGGGAGATACGCAGTATTTT
CATSETGGLGDTQYF
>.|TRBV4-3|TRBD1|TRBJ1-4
TGCGCCAGCAGTAGGACAGGGGAAGTACCTAATGAAAAACTGTTTTTT
CASSRTGEVPNEKLFF
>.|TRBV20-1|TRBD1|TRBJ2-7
TGCAGTGTCAGAGACCCCGGACAGGCCTACGAGCAGTACTTC
CSVRDPGQAYEQYF
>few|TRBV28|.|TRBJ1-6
TGTGCCTGCCAGGGACACAATAATTCACCCCTCCACTTT
CACQGHNNSPLHF
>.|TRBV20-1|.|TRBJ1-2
TGCAGTGCTATTGGACAGCAGTTTTCCTATGGCTACACCTTC
CSAIGQQFSYGYTF
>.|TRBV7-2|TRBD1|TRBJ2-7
TGTGCCAGCAGCTTAGGGACAGGGGGCGCCGAGCAGTACTTC
CASSLGTGGAEQYF
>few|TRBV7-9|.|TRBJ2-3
TGTGCCAGCAGCTTCCGGGCAGACACAGATACGCAGTATTTT
CASSFRADTDTQYF
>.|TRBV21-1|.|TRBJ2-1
TGTGCCAGCAGCATTGACAGGGGCGATGAGCAGTTCTTC
CASSIDRGDEQFF
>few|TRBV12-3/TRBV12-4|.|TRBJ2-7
TGTGCCAGCACCCTAGGGGAATCAGGGCTCGAGCAGTACTTC
CASTLGESGLEQYF
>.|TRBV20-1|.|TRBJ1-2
TGCAGTTCGGTCGCAGGATATGGCTACACCTTC
CSSVAGYGYTF
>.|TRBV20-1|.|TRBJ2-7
TGCAGTGCTCTCCCGGGGAGATCCTACAATGAGCAGTACTTC
CSALPGRSYNEQYF
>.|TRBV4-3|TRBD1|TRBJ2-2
TGCGCCAGCAGCCAAGGAACCGGGACAGGGATTCGCACCGGGGAGCTGTTTTTT
CASSQGTGTGIRTGELFF
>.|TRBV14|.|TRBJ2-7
TGTGCCAGCAGCCACCGGCGGCCAGGGCCCCACGAGCAGTACTTC
CASSHRRPGPHEQYF
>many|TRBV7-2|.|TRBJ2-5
TGTGCCAGCAGCCCCTCCAGAGCCCAAGAGACCCAGTACTTC
CASSPSRAQETQYF
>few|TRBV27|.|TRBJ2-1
TGTGCCAGCAGTGGGCCAAACAATGAGCAGTTCTTC
CASSGPNNEQFF
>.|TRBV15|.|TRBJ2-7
TGTGCCACCAGCAGTCTATCATACGAGCAGTACTTC
CATSSLSYEQYF
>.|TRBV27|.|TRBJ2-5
TGTGCCAGTACATGGAGAGGGCGAGAGTACTTC
CASTWRGREYF
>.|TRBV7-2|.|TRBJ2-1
TGTGCCAGCACCCTCAACAGGGACCATGAGCAGTTCTTC
CASTLNRDHEQFF
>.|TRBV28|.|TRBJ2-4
TGTGCCAGCACCCCTAAGAGGGGGGGCAAAAACATTCAGTACTTC
CASTPKRGGKNIQYF
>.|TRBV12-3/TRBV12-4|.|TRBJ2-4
TGTGCCAGCAGTCTACACCTAGCCCCCAAAAACATTCAGTACTTC
CASSLHLAPKNIQYF
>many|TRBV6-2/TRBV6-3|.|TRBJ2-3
TGTGCCAGCAGTTACTTAAGAGATACGCAGTATTTT
CASSYLRDTQYF
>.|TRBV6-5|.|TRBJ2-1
TGTGCCAGCAAAGGTGCCCAAGTTCACAATGAGCAGTTCTTC
CASKGAQVHNEQFF
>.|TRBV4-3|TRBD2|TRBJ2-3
TGCGCCAGCAGCCAAGCCCTAGCGGGGGGGCTTGATACGCAGTATTTT
CASSQALAGGLDTQYF
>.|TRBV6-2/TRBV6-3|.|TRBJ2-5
TGTGCCAGCAGTCACAGGGATTTGTTCGAGACCCAGTACTTC
CASSHRDLFETQYF
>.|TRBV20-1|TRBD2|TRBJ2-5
TGCAGTGCTAGTGTAGCAGGACTAGCGGGGCCCCAAGAGACCCAGTACTTC
CSASVAGLAGPQETQYF
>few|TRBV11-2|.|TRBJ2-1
TGTGCCAGCAGCTTAGGGGGCGTTCTTGAGCAGTTCTTC
CASSLGGVLEQFF
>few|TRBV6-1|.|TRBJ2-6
TGTGCCAGCAGTGATTTGGACAGCTTGAGCTCTGGGGCCAACGTCCTGACTTTC
CASSDLDSLSSGANVLTF
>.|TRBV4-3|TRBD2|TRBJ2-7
TGCGCCAGCAGCCACGGAAGCGGGGGGGTCTACGAGCAGTACTTC
CASSHGSGGVYEQYF
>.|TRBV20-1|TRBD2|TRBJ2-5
TGCAGTGCTAGCGAGCTAGCGGGGGGGTACCAAGAGACCCAGTACTTC
CSASELAGGYQETQYF
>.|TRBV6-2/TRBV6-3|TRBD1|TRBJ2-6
TGTGCCAGCAACGAACAGGGGGTCTCTGGGGCCAACGTCCTGACTTTC
CASNEQGVSGANVLTF
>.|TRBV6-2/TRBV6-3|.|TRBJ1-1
TGTGCCAGCATTCGCCGGGACGGATTCACTGAAGCTTTCTTT
CASIRRDGFTEAFF
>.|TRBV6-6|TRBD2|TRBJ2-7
TGTGCCAGCAGTTACAAAACCGGGACTATTCCCTACGAGCAGTACTTC
CASSYKTGTIPYEQYF
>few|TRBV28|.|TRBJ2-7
TGTGCCAGCAGTTTTACGACGAGTGGGCAGTACTTC
CASSFTTSGQYF
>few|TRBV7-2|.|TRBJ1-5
TGTGCCAGCAGCTTCACAGCTAGCAATCAGCCCCAGCATTTT
CASSFTASNQPQHF
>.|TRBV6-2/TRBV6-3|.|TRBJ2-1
TGTGCCAGCAGCCAACCTAGGTGGGCAGAATTACATGAGCAGTTCTTC
CASSQPRWAELHEQFF
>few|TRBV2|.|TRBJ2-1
TGTGCCAGCAGTGCGCAAACCACTTACAATGAGCAGTTCTTC
CASSAQTTYNEQFF
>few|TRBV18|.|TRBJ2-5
TGTGCCAGCGCACCCGGAGGGGGAGAGACCCAGTACTTC
CASAPGGGETQYF
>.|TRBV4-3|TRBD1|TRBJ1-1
TGCGCCAGCAGCCACCAGGGGGTTGACACTGAAGCTTTCTTT
CASSHQGVDTEAFF
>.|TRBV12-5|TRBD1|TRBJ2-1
TGTGCTAGTGGTTTGGTTCTCGGACAGGGAATCGAGCAGTTCTTC
CASGLVLGQGIEQFF
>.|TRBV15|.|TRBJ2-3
TGTGCCACCAGCAGGGGCAGGGGGGGAGGAGATACGCAGTATTTT
CATSRGRGGGDTQYF
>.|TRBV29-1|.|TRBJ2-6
TGCAGCGTTGAAGTCCGGCGGACGAGCTCTGGGGCCAACGTCCTGACTTTC
CSVEVRRTSSGANVLTF
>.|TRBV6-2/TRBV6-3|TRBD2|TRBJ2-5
TGTGCCAGCTGTTACGCCGGACTAGCGGGGGGTCTGGCCCAAGAGACCCAGTACTTC
CASCYAGLAGGLAQETQYF
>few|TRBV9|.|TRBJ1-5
TGTGCCAGCAGCGTCCAAGGGGCAGGTCAGCCCCAGCATTTT
CASSVQGAGQPQHF
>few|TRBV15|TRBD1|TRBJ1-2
TGTGCCACCAGCAGGATGTCAACAGGGGAAGATGGCTACACCTTC
CATSRMSTGEDGYTF
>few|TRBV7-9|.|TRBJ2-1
TGTGCCAGCAGCTTAACCATCTCGGGTAATGAGCAGTTCTTC
CASSLTISGNEQFF
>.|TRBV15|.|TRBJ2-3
TGTGCCACCAGCGGCTCTGGGGGCGGCGGGGAGATCACAGATACGCAGTATTTT
CATSGSGGGGEITDTQYF
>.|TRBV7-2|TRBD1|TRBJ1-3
TGTGCCAGCAGCCATGGACAGGGTCGATGGTTGTCCAACACCATATATTTT
CASSHGQGRWLSNTIYF
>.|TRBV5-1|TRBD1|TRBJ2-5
TGCGCCAGCAGCCGACAAACAGGGGCGCTGCCCCAAGAGACCCAGTACTTC
CASSRQTGALPQETQYF
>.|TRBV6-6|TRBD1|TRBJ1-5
TGTGCCAGCAGTCGCAGGGACAGGGCCAATCAGCCCCAGCATTTT
CASSRRDRANQPQHF
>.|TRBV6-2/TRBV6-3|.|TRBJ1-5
TGTGCCAGCACTGGGGGTCTCAGCAATCAGCCCCAGCATTTT
CASTGGLSNQPQHF